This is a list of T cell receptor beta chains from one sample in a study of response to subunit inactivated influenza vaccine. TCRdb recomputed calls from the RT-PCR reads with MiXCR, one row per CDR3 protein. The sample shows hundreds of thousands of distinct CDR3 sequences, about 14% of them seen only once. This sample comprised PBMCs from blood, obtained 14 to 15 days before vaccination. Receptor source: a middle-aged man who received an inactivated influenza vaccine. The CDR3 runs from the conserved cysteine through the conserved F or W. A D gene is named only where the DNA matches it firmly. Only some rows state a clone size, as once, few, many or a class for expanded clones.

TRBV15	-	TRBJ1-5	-	TGTGCCACCAGCAGAGCCCCCTACGGGGGAGGCAATCAGCCCCAGCATTTT	CATSRAPYGGGNQPQHF
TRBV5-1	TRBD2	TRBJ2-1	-	TGCGCCAGCAGCTTGGTGCCGGGGGGTAGCTCCTACAATGAGCAGTTCTTC	CASSLVPGGSSYNEQFF
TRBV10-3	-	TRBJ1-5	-	TGTGCCATCAGTTCTCAGGGAACGGGCAATCAGCCCCAGCATTTT	CAISSQGTGNQPQHF
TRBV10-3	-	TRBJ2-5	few	TGTGCCATCAAGGGGGGAGGACAAGAGACCCAGTACTTC	CAIKGGGQETQYF
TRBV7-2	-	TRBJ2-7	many	TGTGCCAGCAGCGCGGGACTGGGGGTTCGGCAGTACTTC	CASSAGLGVRQYF
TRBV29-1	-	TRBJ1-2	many	TGCAGCGTTGGGATGGGGCGAAGCTATGGCTACACCTTC	CSVGMGRSYGYTF
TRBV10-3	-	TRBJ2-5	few	TGTGCCACGTCGGACAGGGGACTAGAAGAGACCCAGTACTTC	CATSDRGLEETQYF
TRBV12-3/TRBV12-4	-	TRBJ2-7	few	TGTGCCAGCCCTCCCCCGCCAGCCCCCTACGAGCAGTACTTC	CASPPPPAPYEQYF
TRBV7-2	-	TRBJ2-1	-	TGTGCCAGCAGCTTAGCGCTGCAGGAGCAGTTCTTC	CASSLALQEQFF
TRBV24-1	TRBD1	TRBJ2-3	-	TGTGCCACCAGTGATCAGACAGGGTGGGCCGCAGATACGCGGTATTTT	CATSDQTGWAADTRYF
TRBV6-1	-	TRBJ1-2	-	TGTGCCAGCACAGAGGGGTTTGCCTATGGCTACACCTTC	CASTEGFAYGYTF
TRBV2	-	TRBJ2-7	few	TGTGCCAGCACTGACGGGGCCTACGAGCAGTACTTC	CASTDGAYEQYF
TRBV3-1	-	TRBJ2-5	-	TGTGCCAGCAGCCAAGAGAGTTACCAAGAGACCCAGTACTTC	CASSQESYQETQYF
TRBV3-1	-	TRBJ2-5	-	TGTGCCAGCAGCTTTAAAGTTTTGGAGACCCAGTACTTC	CASSFKVLETQYF
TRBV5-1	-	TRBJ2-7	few	TGCGCCAGCAGCTTAGAGAGACAGGCAACCTACGAGCAGTACTTC	CASSLERQATYEQYF
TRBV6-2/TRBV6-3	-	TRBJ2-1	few	TGTGCCAGCAGTTCTGGGGGCGCGTTCAATGAGCAGTTCTTC	CASSSGGAFNEQFF